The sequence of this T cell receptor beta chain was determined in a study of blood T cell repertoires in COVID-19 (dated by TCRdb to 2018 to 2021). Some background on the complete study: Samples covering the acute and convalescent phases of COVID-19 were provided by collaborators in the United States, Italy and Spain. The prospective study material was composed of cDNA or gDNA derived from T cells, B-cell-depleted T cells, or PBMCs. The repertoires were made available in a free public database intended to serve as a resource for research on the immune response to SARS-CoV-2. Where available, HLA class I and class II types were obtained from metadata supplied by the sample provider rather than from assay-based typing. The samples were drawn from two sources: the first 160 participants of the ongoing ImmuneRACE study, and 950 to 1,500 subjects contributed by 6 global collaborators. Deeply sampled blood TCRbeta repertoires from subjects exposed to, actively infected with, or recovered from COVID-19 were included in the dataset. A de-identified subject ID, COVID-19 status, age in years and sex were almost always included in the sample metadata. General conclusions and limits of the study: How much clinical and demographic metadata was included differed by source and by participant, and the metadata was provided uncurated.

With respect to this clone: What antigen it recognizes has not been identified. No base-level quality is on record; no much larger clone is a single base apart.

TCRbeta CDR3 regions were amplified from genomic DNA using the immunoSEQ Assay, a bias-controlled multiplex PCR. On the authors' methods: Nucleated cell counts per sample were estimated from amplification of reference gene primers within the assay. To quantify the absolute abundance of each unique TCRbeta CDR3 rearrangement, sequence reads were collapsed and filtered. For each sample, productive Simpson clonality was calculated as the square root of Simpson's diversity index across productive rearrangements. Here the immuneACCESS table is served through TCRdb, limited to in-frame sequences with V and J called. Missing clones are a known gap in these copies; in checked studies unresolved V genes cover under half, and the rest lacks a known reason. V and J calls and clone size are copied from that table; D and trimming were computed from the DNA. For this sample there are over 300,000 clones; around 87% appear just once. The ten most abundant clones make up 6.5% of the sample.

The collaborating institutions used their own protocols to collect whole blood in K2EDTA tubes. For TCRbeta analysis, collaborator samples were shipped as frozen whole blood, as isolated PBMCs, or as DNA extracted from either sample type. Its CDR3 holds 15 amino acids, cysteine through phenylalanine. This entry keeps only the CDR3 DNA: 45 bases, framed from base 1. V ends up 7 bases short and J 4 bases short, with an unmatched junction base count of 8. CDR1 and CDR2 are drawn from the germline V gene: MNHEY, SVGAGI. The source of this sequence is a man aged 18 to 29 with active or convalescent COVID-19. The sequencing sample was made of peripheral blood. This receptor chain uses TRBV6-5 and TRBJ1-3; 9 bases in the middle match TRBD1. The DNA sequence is TGTGCCAGCAACCTACAGGGGGCTGGAGGAAACACCATATATTTT. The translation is CASNLQGAGGNTIYF.